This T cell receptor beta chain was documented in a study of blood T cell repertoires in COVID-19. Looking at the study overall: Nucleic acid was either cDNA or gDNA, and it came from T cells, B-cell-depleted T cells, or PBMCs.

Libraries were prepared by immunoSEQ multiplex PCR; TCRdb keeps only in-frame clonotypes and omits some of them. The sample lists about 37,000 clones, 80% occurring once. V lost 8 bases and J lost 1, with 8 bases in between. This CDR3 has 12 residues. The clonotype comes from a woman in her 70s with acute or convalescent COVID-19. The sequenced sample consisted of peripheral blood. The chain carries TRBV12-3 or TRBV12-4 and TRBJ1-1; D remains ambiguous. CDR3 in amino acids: CASGPENTEAFF. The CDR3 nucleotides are TGTGCCAGCGGGCCCGAGAACACTGAAGCTTTCTTT.